Listed here is a single T cell receptor beta chain. The data derive from a study of T cell changes during pregnancy in multiple sclerosis. The table came from immunoSEQ multiplex PCR; TCRdb's copy has only in-frame clones and leaves some out. Found here are 55,000 to 85,000 clones, around 90% of them singletons; the top ten hold roughly 1.6%. Germline loops: CDR1 SGHTA, CDR2 FQGTGA. V was clipped by 5 bases and J by 12 bases, with 17 bases between them. The CDR3 has 14 residues. The rearrangement uses TRBV7-3 and TRBJ2-6; D may be TRBD2 (7 bases). Sequenced material: peripheral blood, taken after pregnancy. This receptor was identified in a female donor with multiple sclerosis, enrolled in a pregnancy study. CDR3 DNA sequence: TGTGCCAGCAGCGCCACTAGGGGGAGGGCCGTCCTGACTTTC. It yields the protein CASSATRGRAVLTF.